This T cell receptor beta chain comes out of a study of regulatory T cells in long-lasting Graves disease (dated by TCRdb to the early 2020s). Background on the whole study: Persistent Graves' disease was defined as antithyroid drug treatment for over 5 years with persistently positive TSH receptor autoantibodies. Persistent Graves' disease patients were compared with newly diagnosed Graves' disease patients by peripheral blood TCR sequencing and RNA sequencing. The study took place in China and was registered as a clinical trial. A total of roughly 33 samples underwent TCR sequencing: around 13 from persistent and roughly 20 from newly diagnosed Graves' disease patients. Persistent Graves' disease patients in the clinical cohort had taken antithyroid drugs for approximately 9.5 years on average. What the work shows at the level of the full study, not this receptor alone: Peripheral blood alone was examined, since thyroid tissue, which constituted the primary lesion, could not be accessed. Compared with newly diagnosed patients, persistent Graves' disease patients had lower TCR Shannon entropy and fewer highly expanded clones, which suggests clonal expansion. Persistent disease showed preferential use of TRBV28, TRBJ1-2 and TRBJ2-5, whereas newly diagnosed disease favored TRBV20-1 and TRBJ2-1. The authors noted that the small sample size was a limitation that may lower accuracy. Sequencing and analysis were limited to the TCR beta chain. Patients with persistent disease shared more public clonotypes (over 2,500) than newly diagnosed patients did (about 970).

This clonotype turned up a few times. Its antigen is not yet known. No per-base quality is available; no much larger clone lies one base away. Library construction relied on multiplex PCR. TCRdb lists the instrument as Illumina HiSeq 4000. CDR3 regions were amplified by Arm-PCR with iRepertoire HTBI primers to construct TCR beta libraries. Before sequencing, the PCR products went through gel purification. In the paper's pipeline: Across samples, 60 to 80 TRBV and 13 to 15 TRBJ segments were identified and used for gene usage analysis of CDR3 amino acid clonotypes. COPE and FqMerger were used to merge filtered high-quality paired reads into contigs. BLAST was used to align contigs to IMGT TRBV, TRBD and TRBJ reference genes, with CDR3 defined following IMGT. Any clonotype with a frequency above 0.1% was counted as a highly expanded clone. Shannon entropy served as the measure of repertoire diversity, while the Gini coefficient captured V-J evenness. Public clonotypes were defined as clonotypes shared by more than one individual. The public reads were quality trimmed at Q25 with fastp and then assembled into clones with MiXCR by TCRdb, keeping productive beta chains. Here each entry gathers all rows of one CDR3 protein and keeps the most common genes and DNA. These V and J calls derive from TCRdb rather than the authors' analysis. This sample comprises 400,000 or so distinct CDR3 sequences, around 21% of them detected only once. The top ten clones comprise roughly 20% of the sample.

The junction carries 10 bases between V and J, which are trimmed by 4 bases and 1 base respectively. Its CDR3 holds 14 amino acids, cysteine through phenylalanine. The read is trimmed to its CDR3 DNA, 42 bases read in frame from base 1. From the germline V gene (reference sequence), CDR1 is LNHDA and CDR2 is SQIVND. The meaning of the sample's time point label: persistent/refractory GD, antithyroid drugs over 5 years with positive TRAb. For both TCR sequencing and RNA sequencing, RNA was extracted from PBMCs using TRIzol. The diagnosis of Graves' disease followed American Thyroid Association guidelines. Patients were recruited from an endocrinology department in Xi'an, China. From each patient, approximately 10 milliliters of peripheral blood was collected into an EDTA anticoagulant tube. Ficoll Paque Plus density gradient separation was used to isolate PBMCs, and no further T cell sorting was done. RNA quality was checked with an Agilent 2100 Bioanalyzer and agarose gel, and concentration with a NanoDrop 2000.

The chain is assembled from TRBV19 and TRBJ1-1; the D gene cannot be named for sure. The sample was peripheral blood mononuclear cells (PBMCs), taken when the disease was refractory, from a patient treated with antithyroid drugs. The TCR was taken from a female donor with Graves disease. The CDR3 in this case is CASSNTDTNTEAFF. The nucleotide sequence is given as TGTGCCAGTAGTAACACCGACACGAACACTGAAGCTTTCTTT.